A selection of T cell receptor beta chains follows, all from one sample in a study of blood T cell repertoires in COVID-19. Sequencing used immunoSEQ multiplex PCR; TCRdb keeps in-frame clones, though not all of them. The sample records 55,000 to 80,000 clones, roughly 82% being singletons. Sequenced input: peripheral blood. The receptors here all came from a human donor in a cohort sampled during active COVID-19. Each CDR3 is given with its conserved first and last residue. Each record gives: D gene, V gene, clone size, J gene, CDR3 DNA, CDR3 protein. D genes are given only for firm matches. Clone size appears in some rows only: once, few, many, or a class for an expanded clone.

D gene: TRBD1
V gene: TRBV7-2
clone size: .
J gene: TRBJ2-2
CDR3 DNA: TGTGCCAGCAGCCCGGGACAGGGGGGGATCGGGGAGCTGTTTTTT
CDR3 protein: CASSPGQGGIGELFF

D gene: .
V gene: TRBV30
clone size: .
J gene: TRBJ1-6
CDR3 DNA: TGTGCCTGGAGTGCAGGCTATAATTCACCCCTCCACTTT
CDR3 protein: CAWSAGYNSPLHF

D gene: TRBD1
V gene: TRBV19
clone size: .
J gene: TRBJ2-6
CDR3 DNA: TGTGCCAGTAGTATGGATCAGGGGGCTGGGGCCAACGTCCTGACTTTC
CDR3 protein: CASSMDQGAGANVLTF

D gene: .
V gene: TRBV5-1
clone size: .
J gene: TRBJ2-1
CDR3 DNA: TGCGCCAGCAGCCCAGGGTTAGAGTCGAATGAGCAGTTCTTC
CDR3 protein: CASSPGLESNEQFF

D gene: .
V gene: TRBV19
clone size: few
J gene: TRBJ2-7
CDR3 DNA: TGTGCCAGTAGTATTGGGAGTGGCTCCTACGAGCAGTACTTC
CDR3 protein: CASSIGSGSYEQYF

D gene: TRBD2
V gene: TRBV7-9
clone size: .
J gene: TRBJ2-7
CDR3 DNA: TGTGCCAGCAGCCCCCTCCCTGCGGGGGGGCGTAGGAGCTCCTACGAGCAGTACTTC
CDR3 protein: CASSPLPAGGRRSSYEQYF

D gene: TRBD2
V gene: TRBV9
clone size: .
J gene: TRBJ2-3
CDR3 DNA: TGTGCCAGCAGCTTTCAAGCGGGGCGCACAGATACGCAGTATTTT
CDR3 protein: CASSFQAGRTDTQYF

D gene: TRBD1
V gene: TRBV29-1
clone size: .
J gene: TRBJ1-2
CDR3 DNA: TGCAGCGTTGTGGTGACAGGGGGCTACACCTTC
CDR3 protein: CSVVVTGGYTF

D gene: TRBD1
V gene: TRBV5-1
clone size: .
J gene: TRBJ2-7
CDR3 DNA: TGCGCCAGCAGCTTGACTGTGGACAGGCTCGCCTACGAGCAGTACTTC
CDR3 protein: CASSLTVDRLAYEQYF

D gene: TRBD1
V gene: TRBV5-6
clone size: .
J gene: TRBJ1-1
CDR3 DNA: TGTGCCAGCAGCTTGGTGGGGACAGGGGAATCTGAAGCTTTCTTT
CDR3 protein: CASSLVGTGESEAFF

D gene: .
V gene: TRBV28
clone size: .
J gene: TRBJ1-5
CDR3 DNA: TGTGCCAGCAGTTATCCAACAGGGTTGCAGCCCCAGCATTTT
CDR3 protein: CASSYPTGLQPQHF

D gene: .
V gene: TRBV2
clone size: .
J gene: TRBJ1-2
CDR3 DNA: TGTGCCAGCAGTGACAGGGTAGGCAGTGGCTACACCTTC
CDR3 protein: CASSDRVGSGYTF

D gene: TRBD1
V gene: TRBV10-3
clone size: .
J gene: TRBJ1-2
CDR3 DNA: TGTGCCATCAGTCACGGGACAGGGACCAACTATGGCTACACCTTC
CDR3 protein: CAISHGTGTNYGYTF

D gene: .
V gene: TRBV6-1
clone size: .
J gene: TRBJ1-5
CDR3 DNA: TGTGCCAGCAGTGAAGGCGTCCGTCCCCAGCATTTT
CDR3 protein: CASSEGVRPQHF

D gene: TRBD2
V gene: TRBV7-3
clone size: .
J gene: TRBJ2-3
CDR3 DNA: TGTGCCAGCAGCTCCGGACTAGCGGGGGCCACAGATACGCAGTATTTT
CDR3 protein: CASSSGLAGATDTQYF

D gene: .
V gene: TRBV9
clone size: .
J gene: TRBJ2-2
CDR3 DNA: TGTGCCAGCAGCCTCGCCGGGGGTGACACCGGGGAGCTGTTTTTT
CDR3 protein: CASSLAGGDTGELFF

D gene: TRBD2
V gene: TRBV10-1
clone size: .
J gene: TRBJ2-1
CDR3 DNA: TGCGCCATCTTGTGGGGACTAGCGGCATACAATGAGCAGTTCTTC
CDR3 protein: CAILWGLAAYNEQFF

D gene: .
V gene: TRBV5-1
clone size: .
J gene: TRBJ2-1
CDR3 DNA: TGCGCCAGCAGCTTGGACGGGGTGGCGGGCGAGCAGTTCTTC
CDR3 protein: CASSLDGVAGEQFF

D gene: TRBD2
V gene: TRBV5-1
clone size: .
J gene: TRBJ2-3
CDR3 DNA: TGCGCCAGCAGCTTGGTCGACGGGGGGGCTTTAGATACGCAGTATTTT
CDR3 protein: CASSLVDGGALDTQYF

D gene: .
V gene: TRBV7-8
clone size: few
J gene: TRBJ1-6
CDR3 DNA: TGTGCCAGCAGTTACGGGAGGTGGAGCTCCTATAATTCACCCCTCCACTTT
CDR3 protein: CASSYGRWSSYNSPLHF

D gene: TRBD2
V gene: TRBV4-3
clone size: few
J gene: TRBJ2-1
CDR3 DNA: TGCGCCAGCAGCCCTCGGACTAGCTGGATGAACAATGAGCAGTTCTTC
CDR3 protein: CASSPRTSWMNNEQFF

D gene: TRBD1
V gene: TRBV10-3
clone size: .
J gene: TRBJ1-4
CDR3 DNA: TGTGCCATCAGTGCCGGGACAGGGGTTAATGAAAAACTGTTTTTT
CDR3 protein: CAISAGTGVNEKLFF

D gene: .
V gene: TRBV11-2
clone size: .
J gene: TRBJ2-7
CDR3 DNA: TGTGCCAGCAGCGAATCCGGGACACCTCGGGAGCAGTACTTC
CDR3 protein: CASSESGTPREQYF

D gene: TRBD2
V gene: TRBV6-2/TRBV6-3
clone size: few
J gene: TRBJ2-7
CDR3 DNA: TGTGCCAGCAGTTACGACCGACTAGCGGGGGGATCCTACGAGCAGTACTTC
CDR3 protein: CASSYDRLAGGSYEQYF

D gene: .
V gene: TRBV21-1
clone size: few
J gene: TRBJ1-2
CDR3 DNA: TGTGCCAGCAGCAAAGTAAGTGGTGTAACGGGACAAACAAACTATGGCTACACCTTC
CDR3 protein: CASSKVSGVTGQTNYGYTF

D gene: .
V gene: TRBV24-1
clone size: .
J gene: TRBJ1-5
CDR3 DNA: TGTGCCACCAGTGATTTGGGAGATCAGCCCCAGCATTTT
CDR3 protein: CATSDLGDQPQHF

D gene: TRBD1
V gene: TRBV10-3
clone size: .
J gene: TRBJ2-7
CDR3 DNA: TGTGCCATCAGTAAGGGACAGGGTTCCCACGAGCAGTACTTC
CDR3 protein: CAISKGQGSHEQYF

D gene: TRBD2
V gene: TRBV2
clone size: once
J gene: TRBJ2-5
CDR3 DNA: TGTGCCAGCACCGAACGCAGTCTAGCGGCGTACCAAGAGACCCAGTACTTC
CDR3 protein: CASTERSLAAYQETQYF

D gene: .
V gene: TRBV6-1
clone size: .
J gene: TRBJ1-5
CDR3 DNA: TGTGCCAGCAGTTCTCAGGGGCGCAATCAGCCCCAGCATTTT
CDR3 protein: CASSSQGRNQPQHF

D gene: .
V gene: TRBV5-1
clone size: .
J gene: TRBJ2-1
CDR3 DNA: TGCGCCAGCAGCTTGGCCGCGGGGTCCTACAATGAGCAGTTCTTC
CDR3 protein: CASSLAAGSYNEQFF

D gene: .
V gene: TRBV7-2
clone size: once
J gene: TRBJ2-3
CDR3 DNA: TGTGCCAGCAGCTTAGCGGCGGCACTGGGCACAGATACGCAGTATTTT
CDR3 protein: CASSLAAALGTDTQYF

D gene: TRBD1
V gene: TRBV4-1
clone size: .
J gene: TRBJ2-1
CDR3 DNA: TGCGCCAGCAGACCACAGGGGGAGAAATACAATGAGCAGTTCTTC
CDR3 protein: CASRPQGEKYNEQFF

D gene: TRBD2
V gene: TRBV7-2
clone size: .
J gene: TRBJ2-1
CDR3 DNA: TGTGCCAGCAGCTTTGGGGGGGTCTACAATGAGCAGTTCTTC
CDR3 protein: CASSFGGVYNEQFF

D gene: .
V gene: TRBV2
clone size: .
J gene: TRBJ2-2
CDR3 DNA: TGTGCCAGCAGTGTAGGAAAGGGGTCCACCGCCGGGGAGCTGTTTTTT
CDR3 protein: CASSVGKGSTAGELFF

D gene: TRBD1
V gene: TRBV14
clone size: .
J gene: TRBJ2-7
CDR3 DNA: TGTGCCAGCAGCACACGCCCGACAGGGCCCAGCTCCTACGAGCAGTACTTC
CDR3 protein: CASSTRPTGPSSYEQYF

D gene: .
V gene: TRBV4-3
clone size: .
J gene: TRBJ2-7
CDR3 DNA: TGCGCCAGCAGCCACGACAGATCATTATTATCTGGGGAGCAGTACTTC
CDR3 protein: CASSHDRSLLSGEQYF

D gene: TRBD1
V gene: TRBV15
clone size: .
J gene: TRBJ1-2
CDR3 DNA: TGTGCCACCAGCCCAGGGGGCTCGTTTGGCTACACCTTC
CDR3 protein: CATSPGGSFGYTF

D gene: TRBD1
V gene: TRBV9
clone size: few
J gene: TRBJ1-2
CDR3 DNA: TGTGCCAGCAGCGAAGGGACAGTGAGGTCTCGCGGCTACACCTTC
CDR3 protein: CASSEGTVRSRGYTF